Listed below are T cell receptor beta chains from one sample, sequenced in a study of blood T cell repertoires in COVID-19. Sequencing used immunoSEQ multiplex PCR; TCRdb keeps in-frame clones, though not all of them. The table includes 280,000 or so clones, around 87% detected once. The specimen was PBMCs or T cells enriched from blood (not recorded which). The receptors derive from a woman aged 18-35 years with acute COVID-19. Each CDR3 is given with its conserved first and last residue. The D gene is left open where the match is weak. The listing skips clone size in some rows; elsewhere it reads once, few, many or a size class.

v_call	clone_size	d_call	j_call	cdr3_length	cdr3_nt	cdr3_aa
TRBV9	-	TRBD1	TRBJ1-4	15	TGTGCCAGCAGCGTTACCGACAGGGAACGGGGCTGGGTGTTTTTT	CASSVTDRERGWVFF
TRBV2	-	TRBD1	TRBJ1-5	15	TGTGCCAGCAGTGAAGGAGGGGACAGGGTTCAGCCCCAGCATTTT	CASSEGGDRVQPQHF
TRBV14	-	-	TRBJ2-5	13	TGTGCCAGCCGGACTATGGGCCAAGAGACCCAGTACTTC	CASRTMGQETQYF
TRBV3-1/TRBV3-2	few	-	TRBJ1-1	15	TGTGCCAGCAGCCAAGCACAACAGGGCCCGCGTATAGCTTTCTTT	CASSQAQQGPRIAFF
TRBV10-3	once	TRBD1	TRBJ1-4	14	TGTGCCATCAGTGGGGGACAGTCGAATGAAAAACTGTTTTTT	CAISGGQSNEKLFF
TRBV6-2/TRBV6-3	once	TRBD1	TRBJ1-5	16	TGTGCCAGCAGTCGCATACAGGGGAATAGCAATCAGCCCCAGCATTTT	CASSRIQGNSNQPQHF
TRBV18	-	-	TRBJ1-4	14	TGTGCCAGCTCACCAAGTATATCAGGGGAAAAACTGTTTTTT	CASSPSISGEKLFF
TRBV5-1	-	TRBD1	TRBJ1-3	18	TGCGCCAGCAGCCGCGGAATTATGACAGGGATCGGTGGAAACACCATATATTTT	CASSRGIMTGIGGNTIYF
TRBV23-1	-	TRBD1	TRBJ2-7	15	TGCGCCAGCAGACGGACAGGGGTGGACCTCTACGAGCAGTACTTC	CASRRTGVDLYEQYF
TRBV27	once	-	TRBJ2-7	11	TGTGCCAGCAGTTCCCTCGGCGAGCAGTACTTC	CASSSLGEQYF
TRBV5-1	-	TRBD2	TRBJ2-7	18	TGCGCCAGCAGCTTGGTAGTTAGTAGCGGGAGTGTCGGCAACGAGCAGTACTTC	CASSLVVSSGSVGNEQYF
TRBV6-5	-	TRBD1	TRBJ2-7	14	TGTGCCAGCAGATCAGGGGGCCGAACCTACGAGCAGTACTTC	CASRSGGRTYEQYF
TRBV3-1/TRBV3-2	-	TRBD1	TRBJ1-5	15	TGTGCCAGCAGCCTCGGACAGGGTAGGTTTCAGCCCCAGCATTTT	CASSLGQGRFQPQHF
TRBV11-3	-	-	TRBJ2-2	14	TGTGCCAGCAGCTTTCTAACTAACACCGGGGAGCTGTTTTTT	CASSFLTNTGELFF
TRBV30	-	-	TRBJ1-1	14	TGTGCCTGGAGTGTAGGGCAGGGGAACACTGAAGCTTTCTTT	CAWSVGQGNTEAFF
TRBV7-2	-	TRBD2	TRBJ2-1	13	TGTGCCAGCAGCTTAGGCGGGGGGAATGAGCAGTTCTTC	CASSLGGGNEQFF
TRBV7-9	-	-	TRBJ1-5	17	TGTGCCAGCAGCTTAGACCGGGGGTCCTTTATCAATCAGCCCCAGCATTTT	CASSLDRGSFINQPQHF
TRBV19	few	-	TRBJ2-1	16	TGTGCCAGTAGTCGAATTACTAGTCGACCCTACAATGAGCAGTTCTTC	CASSRITSRPYNEQFF
TRBV4-1	-	TRBD2	TRBJ2-3	18	TGCGCCAGCAGCCAAGAACCCCTACTAGCGGCTAGCACAGATACGCAGTATTTT	CASSQEPLLAASTDTQYF
TRBV4-1	once	TRBD1	TRBJ2-1	16	TGCGCCAGCAGCCAAGGCCGGGACAGGGGACTCAATGAGCAGTTCTTC	CASSQGRDRGLNEQFF
TRBV11-3	-	-	TRBJ2-1	13	TGTGCCAGCAGCTCCCGGGTCAACAATGAGCAGTTCTTC	CASSSRVNNEQFF
TRBV27	-	TRBD1	TRBJ1-4	14	TGTGCCAGCAGTATCGACAGGGAAGGTGAAAAACTGTTTTTT	CASSIDREGEKLFF
TRBV4-1	-	-	TRBJ1-5	16	TGCGCCAGCAGCCAAGATGGGGGGACGGTAAATCAGCCCCAGCATTTT	CASSQDGGTVNQPQHF
TRBV29-1	-	TRBD1	TRBJ2-7	14	TGCAGCGTTGAGGGGGACAGGGAGGACTACGAGCAGTACTTC	CSVEGDREDYEQYF
TRBV7-6	-	-	TRBJ1-4	15	TGTGCCAGCAGCCCCTGGACAGTTGAGAGGTCGGAACTGTTTTTT	CASSPWTVERSELFF
TRBV5-5	-	-	TRBJ1-3	13	TGTGCCAGCAGACGGGTACCTGGAAACACCATATATTTT	CASRRVPGNTIYF
TRBV2	few	TRBD1	TRBJ2-1	14	TGTGCCAGCAGCTGGACAGGGGTGAACAATGAGCAGTTCTTC	CASSWTGVNNEQFF